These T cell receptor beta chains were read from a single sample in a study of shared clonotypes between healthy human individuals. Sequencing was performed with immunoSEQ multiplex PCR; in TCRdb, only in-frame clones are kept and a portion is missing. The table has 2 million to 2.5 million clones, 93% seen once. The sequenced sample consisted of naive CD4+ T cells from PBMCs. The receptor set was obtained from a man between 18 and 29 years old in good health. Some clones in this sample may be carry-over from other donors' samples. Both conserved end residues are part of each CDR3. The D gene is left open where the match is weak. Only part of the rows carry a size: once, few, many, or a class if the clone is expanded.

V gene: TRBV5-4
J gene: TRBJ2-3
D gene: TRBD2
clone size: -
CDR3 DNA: TGTGCCAGCAGGGGGGGACTAGCGGGTTCAGATACGCAGTATTTT
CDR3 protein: CASRGGLAGSDTQYF

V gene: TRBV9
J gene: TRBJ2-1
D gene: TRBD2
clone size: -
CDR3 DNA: TGTGCCAGCAGCGTAGACGGAAGGACTAGCGGGAGTGGGAATGAGCAGTTCTTC
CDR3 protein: CASSVDGRTSGSGNEQFF

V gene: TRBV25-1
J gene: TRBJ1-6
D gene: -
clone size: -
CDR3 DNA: TGTGCCAGCAGTGAGCCGCCTGACTATTCACCCCTCCACTTT
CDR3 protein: CASSEPPDYSPLHF

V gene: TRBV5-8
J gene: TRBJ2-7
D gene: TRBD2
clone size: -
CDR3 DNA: TGTGCCAGCAGCTTGTGGGGTAGCGGGAGTTACGAGCAGTACTTC
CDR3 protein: CASSLWGSGSYEQYF

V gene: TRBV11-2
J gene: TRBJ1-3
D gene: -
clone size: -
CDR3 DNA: TGTGCCAGCAGCTTGCGGGCCGGGACTGGAAACACCATATATTTT
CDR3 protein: CASSLRAGTGNTIYF

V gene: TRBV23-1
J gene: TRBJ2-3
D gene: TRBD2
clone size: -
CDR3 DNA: TGCGCCAGCAGTCAATGGGGGGGACGGGACCCTAGCACAGATACGCAGTATTTT
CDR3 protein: CASSQWGGRDPSTDTQYF

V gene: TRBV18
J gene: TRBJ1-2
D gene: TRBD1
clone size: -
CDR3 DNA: TGTGCCAGCTCGCTCGACAGGGGCTATGGCTACACCTTC
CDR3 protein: CASSLDRGYGYTF

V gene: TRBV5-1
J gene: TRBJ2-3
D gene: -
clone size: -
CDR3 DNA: TGCGCCAGCAGCTTGTTACGGCTTGGGGATTACACAGATACGCAGTATTTT
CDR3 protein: CASSLLRLGDYTDTQYF

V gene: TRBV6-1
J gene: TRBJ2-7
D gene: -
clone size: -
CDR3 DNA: TGTGCCAGCAACCGGAACTACGAGCAGTACTTC
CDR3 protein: CASNRNYEQYF

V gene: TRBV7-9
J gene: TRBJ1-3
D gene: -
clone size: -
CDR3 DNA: TGTGCCAGCAGCTTAGCCCAAGGGGCCACCATATATTTT
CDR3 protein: CASSLAQGATIYF

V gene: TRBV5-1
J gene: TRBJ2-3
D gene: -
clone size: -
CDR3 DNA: TGCGCCAGCAGCTGGGGACTTGGCGCAGATACGCAGTATTTT
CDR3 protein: CASSWGLGADTQYF

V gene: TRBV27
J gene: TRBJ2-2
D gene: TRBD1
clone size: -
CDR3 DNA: TGTGCCAGCAGTTTCAGGGGGCAAACCGGGGAGCTGTTTTTT
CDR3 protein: CASSFRGQTGELFF

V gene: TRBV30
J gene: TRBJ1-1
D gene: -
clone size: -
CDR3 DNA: TGTGCCTGGACCCCTCGCAGGGGTGAAGCTTTCTTT
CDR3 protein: CAWTPRRGEAFF

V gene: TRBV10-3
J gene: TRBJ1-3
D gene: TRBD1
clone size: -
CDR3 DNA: TGTGCCATCAGGGGACAGGGGGCTCAGGACACCATATATTTT
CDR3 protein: CAIRGQGAQDTIYF

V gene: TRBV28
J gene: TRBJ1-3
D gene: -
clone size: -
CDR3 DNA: TGTGCCAGCAGTTCTCCTTCAGCTGGAAACACCATATATTTT
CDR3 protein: CASSSPSAGNTIYF

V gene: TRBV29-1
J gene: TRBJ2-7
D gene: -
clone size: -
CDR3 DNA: TGCAGCGTTGAAGATGGGGGATCGGAGCAGTACTTC
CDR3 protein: CSVEDGGSEQYF

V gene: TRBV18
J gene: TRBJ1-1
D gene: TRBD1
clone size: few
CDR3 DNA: TGTGCCAGCTCCCGACAGGGGAACACTGAAGCTTTCTTT
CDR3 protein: CASSRQGNTEAFF

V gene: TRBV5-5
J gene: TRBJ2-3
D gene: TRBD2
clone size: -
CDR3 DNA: TGTGCCAGCAGCTTGTTTAGGGCGGGAGGGATAACAGATACGCAGTATTTT
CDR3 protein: CASSLFRAGGITDTQYF

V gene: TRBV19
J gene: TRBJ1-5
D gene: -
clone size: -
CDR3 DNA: TGTGCCAGTAGTATGGGGCAGTTCAATCAGCCCCAGCATTTT
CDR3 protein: CASSMGQFNQPQHF

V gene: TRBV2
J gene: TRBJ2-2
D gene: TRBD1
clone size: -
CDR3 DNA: TGTGCCAGCAGGTTTGGACAGGGACGAGGCACCGGGGAGCTGTTTTTT
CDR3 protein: CASRFGQGRGTGELFF

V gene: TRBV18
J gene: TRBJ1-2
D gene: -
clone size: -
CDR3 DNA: TGTGCCAGCTCACCACCTCGGGGGGGTGACTATGGCTACACCTTC
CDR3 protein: CASSPPRGGDYGYTF

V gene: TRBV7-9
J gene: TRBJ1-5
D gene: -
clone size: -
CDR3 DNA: TGTGCCAGCAGCCAGGACACCCAGCCCCAGCATTTT
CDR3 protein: CASSQDTQPQHF

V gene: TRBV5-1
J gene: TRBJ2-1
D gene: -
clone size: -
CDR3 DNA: TGCGCCAGCAGCTTGGCCCCAGGGCCTAGCTCCTACAATGAGCAGTTCTTC
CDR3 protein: CASSLAPGPSSYNEQFF

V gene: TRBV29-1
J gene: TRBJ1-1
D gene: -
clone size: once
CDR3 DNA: TGCAGCGTTGACTGGGGGGCGGGCACTGAAGCTTTCTTT
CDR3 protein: CSVDWGAGTEAFF

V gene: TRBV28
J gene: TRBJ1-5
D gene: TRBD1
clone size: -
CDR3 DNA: TGTGCCAGCAGTTTCTTCTGGAGGGGGCGCGGAAGCAATCAGCCCCAGCATTTT
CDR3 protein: CASSFFWRGRGSNQPQHF

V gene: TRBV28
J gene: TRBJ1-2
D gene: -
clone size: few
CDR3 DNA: TGTGCCAGCAGCTACCTACGGGAGGCCGGTGGCTACACCTTC
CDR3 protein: CASSYLREAGGYTF

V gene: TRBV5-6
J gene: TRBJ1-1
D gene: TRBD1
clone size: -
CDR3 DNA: TGTGCCAGCAGCTACCCGGGACAGGGTAGGACTGAAGCTTTCTTT
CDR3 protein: CASSYPGQGRTEAFF

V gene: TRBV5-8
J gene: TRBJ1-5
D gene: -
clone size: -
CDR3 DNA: TGTGCCAGCAGCTTGGGTTCCAGGATGGGCCAGCCCCAGCATTTT
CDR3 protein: CASSLGSRMGQPQHF

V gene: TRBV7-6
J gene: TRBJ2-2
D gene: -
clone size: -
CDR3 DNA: TGTGCCAGCAGGTCCCAAAGGAAGGCCGGGGAGCTGTTTTTT
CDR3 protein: CASRSQRKAGELFF

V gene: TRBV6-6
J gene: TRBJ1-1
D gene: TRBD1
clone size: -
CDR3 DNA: TGTGCCAGCATCTCCCGGGACAGGGCTGAAGCTTTCTTT
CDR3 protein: CASISRDRAEAFF

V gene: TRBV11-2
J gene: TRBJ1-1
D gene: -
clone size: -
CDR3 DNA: TGTGCCAGCAGCTTTGGCAGGGTGGGGACTGAAGCTTTCTTT
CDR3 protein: CASSFGRVGTEAFF

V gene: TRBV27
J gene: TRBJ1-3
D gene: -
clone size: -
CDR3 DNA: TGTGCCAGCAGTTTATCTAGGAGCTCCGGTGGAAACACCATATATTTT
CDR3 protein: CASSLSRSSGGNTIYF

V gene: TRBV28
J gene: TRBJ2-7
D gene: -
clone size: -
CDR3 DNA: TGTGCCAGCACGGGTGCCGAGCCCACCTACGAGCAGTACTTC
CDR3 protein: CASTGAEPTYEQYF

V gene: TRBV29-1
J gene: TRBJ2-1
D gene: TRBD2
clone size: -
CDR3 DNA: TGCAGCCTTATAGGGACTAGCGGGAGGTACAATGAGCAGTTCTTC
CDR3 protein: CSLIGTSGRYNEQFF

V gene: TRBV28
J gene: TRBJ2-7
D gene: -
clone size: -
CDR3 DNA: TGTGCCAGCAGAGCCCCGGCAGGGCCGTCCTACGAGCAGTACTTC
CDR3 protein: CASRAPAGPSYEQYF

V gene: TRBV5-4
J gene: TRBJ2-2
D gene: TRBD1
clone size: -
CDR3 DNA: TGTGCCAGCAGCCACGGACAGGCCACCGGGGAGCTGTTTTTT
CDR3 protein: CASSHGQATGELFF

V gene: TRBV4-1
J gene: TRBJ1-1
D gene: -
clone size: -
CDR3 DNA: TGCGCCAGCAGCCAAGCGGGGGGGGTCACTGAAGCTTTCTTT
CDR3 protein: CASSQAGGVTEAFF

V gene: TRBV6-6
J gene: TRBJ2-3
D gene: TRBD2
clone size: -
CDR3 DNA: TGTGCCAGCAGTTATGGGGCTAGCGGGAGTGCAGATACGCAGTATTTT
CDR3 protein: CASSYGASGSADTQYF

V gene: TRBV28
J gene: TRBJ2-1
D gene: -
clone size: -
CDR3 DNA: TGTGCCAGCAGTCTTGGGGCTAAGCAGTTCTTC
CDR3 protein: CASSLGAKQFF

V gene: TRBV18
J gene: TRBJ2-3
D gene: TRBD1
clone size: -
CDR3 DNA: TGTGCCAGCTCACCCCGACAGGGGAAAACAGATACGCAGTATTTT
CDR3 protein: CASSPRQGKTDTQYF

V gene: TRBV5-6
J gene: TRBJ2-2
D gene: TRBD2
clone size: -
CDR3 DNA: TGTGCCAGCAGCAGCTATAGCGGGAGGGCCGGTTACGGTAGCGGGGAGCTGTTTTTT
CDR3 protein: CASSSYSGRAGYGSGELFF

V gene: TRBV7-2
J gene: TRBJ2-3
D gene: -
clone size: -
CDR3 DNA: TGTGCCAGCAGCTTAGCGGGAGATGGGACGCAGTATTTT
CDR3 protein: CASSLAGDGTQYF

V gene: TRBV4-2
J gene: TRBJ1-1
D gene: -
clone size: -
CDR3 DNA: TGTGCCAGCAGCCATCTAGACGGGACTGAAGCTTTCTTT
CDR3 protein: CASSHLDGTEAFF

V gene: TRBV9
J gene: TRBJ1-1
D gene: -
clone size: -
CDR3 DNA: TGTGCCAGCAGCCCCCGGGGTAGGGGGAACACTGAAGCTTTCTTT
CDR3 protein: CASSPRGRGNTEAFF

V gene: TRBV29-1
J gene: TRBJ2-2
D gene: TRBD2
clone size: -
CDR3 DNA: TGCAGCGTTGAAGATTTCGGGACTAGCGGGATACGCCACACCGGGGAGCTGTTTTTT
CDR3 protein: CSVEDFGTSGIRHTGELFF

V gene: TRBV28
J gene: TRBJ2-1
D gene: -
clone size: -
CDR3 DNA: TGTGCCAGCAGCCCCGGGGGCTCACTTAATGAGCAGTTCTTC
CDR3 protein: CASSPGGSLNEQFF

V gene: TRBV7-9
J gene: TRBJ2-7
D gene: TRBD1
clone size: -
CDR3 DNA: TGTGCCAGCAGCTTTGACTCCGGACAGGGAAGCGACGAGCAGTACTTC
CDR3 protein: CASSFDSGQGSDEQYF

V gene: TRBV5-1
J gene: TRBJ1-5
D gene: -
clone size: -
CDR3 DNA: TGCGCCAGCAGCAGGGACGGCAATCAGCCCCAGCATTTT
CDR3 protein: CASSRDGNQPQHF

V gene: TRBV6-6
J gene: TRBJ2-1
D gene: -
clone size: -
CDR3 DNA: TGTGCCAGCAGTTACCCCTACAATGAGCAGTTCTTC
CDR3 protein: CASSYPYNEQFF

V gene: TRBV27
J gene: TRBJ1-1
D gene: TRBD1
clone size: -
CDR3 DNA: TGTGCCAGCAGTTGGGACAGAAAAAACACTGAAGCTTTCTTT
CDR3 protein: CASSWDRKNTEAFF

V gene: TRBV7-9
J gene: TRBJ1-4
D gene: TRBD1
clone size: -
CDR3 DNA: TGTGCCAGCAGCGCGAACAGGGGTTGGGAAAAACTGTTTTTT
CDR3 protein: CASSANRGWEKLFF

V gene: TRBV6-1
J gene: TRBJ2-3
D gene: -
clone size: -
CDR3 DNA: TGTGCCAGCACGCCACCCACACGCGCAGATACGCAGTATTTT
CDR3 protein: CASTPPTRADTQYF

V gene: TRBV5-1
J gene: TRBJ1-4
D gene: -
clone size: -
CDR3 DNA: TGCGCCAGCAGCTTGGGAGGGCACAGTAATGAAAAACTGTTTTTT
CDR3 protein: CASSLGGHSNEKLFF

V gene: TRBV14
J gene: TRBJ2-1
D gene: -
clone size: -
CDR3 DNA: TGTGCCAGCAGCCAAGATTTCTTGGGTGAGCAGTTCTTC
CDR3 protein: CASSQDFLGEQFF

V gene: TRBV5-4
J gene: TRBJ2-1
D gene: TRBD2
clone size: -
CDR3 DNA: TGTGCCAGCAGCTCTTCTAGCGGGAGGACTTACAATGAGCAGTTCTTC
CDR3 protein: CASSSSSGRTYNEQFF